This entry lists 28 T cell receptor beta chains sequenced from one sample in a study of glioma-infiltrating T cells after dendritic cell vaccination (dated by TCRdb to between 2015 and 2016). Library construction relied on the immunoSEQ multiplex PCR assay. Imported from immuneACCESS, the table was reduced by TCRdb to in-frame sequences with V and J called. These copies leave out some clones; in studies compared against another copy, an unresolved V gene accounts for under half, and the cause of the remainder is not known. The sample profile shows around 96,000 clones; roughly three quarters of them were found once. The ten largest make up roughly 5.6% of the sample. Here the sequenced sample was blood, taken before dendritic cell vaccination. The receptor set was obtained from a human donor with glioblastoma.

This rearrangement joins TRBV5-1 to TRBJ1-1, with D unresolved. The germline V gene has CDR1 SGHRS and CDR2 YFSETQ. The V end was cut by 3 bases, the J end by 4 bases, with 10 bases between. This CDR3 spans 13 amino acids. The CDR3 DNA sequence: TGCGCCAGCAGCTCAGAGGGTTCCACTGAAGCTTTCTTT. Its protein is CASSSEGSTEAFF.

The chain combines TRBV25-1 with TRBJ2-2; 7 nucleotides align to TRBD1. Germline V lookup: CDR1 MGHDK, CDR2 SYGVNS. The trim removed 7 bases at V and 6 bases at J, leaving 8 bases unmatched. CDR3 size: 14 residues. The CDR3, as DNA: TGTGCCAGCACCTTAGGACAGGACTCCGGGGAGCTGTTTTTT. Amino acids: CASTLGQDSGELFF.

CDR3: CASSPGTSGATYEQYF. The CDR3 DNA follows: TGCGCCAGCAGCCCTGGGACTAGCGGAGCCACCTACGAGCAGTACTTC. The V call is TRBV5-1, the J call TRBJ2-7, with 11 bases lining up with TRBD2. The trim removed 4 bases at V and 2 bases at J, leaving 8 bases unmatched. Germline V gives CDR1 SGHRS, CDR2 YFSETQ. The CDR3 contains 16 residues.

The chain couples TRBV28 to TRBJ1-2, with a tentative D call TRBD1 (6 bases). Per germline, CDR1 MDHEN and CDR2 SYDVKM. The CDR3 consists of 14 residues. V lost 5 bases and J lost 3, with 13 bases in between. The CDR3 nucleotides read TGTGCCAGCAGTATCGGGGGGGCGCACTATGGCTACACCTTC. It codes for CASSIGGAHYGYTF.

The J gene is TRBJ1-2, the V gene TRBV28; tentatively, D is TRBD1 (6 bases). The V and J ends lost 3 bases and 0 bases respectively, with 11 bases between them. The CDR3 spans 15 residues. Germline-derived CDR1 and CDR2 are MDHEN and SYDVKM. In nucleotides, the CDR3 is TGTGCCAGCAGTTTGACAGGAAAGGCTAACTATGGCTACACCTTC. Amino acids: CASSLTGKANYGYTF.

V is TRBV9 and J is TRBJ2-1; 8 bases align to TRBD2. With 0 bases clipped from V and 1 base from J, the junction kept 0 bases outside the gene matches. There are 15 residues in the CDR3. Germline V lookup: CDR1 SGDLS, CDR2 YYNGEE. The CDR3 loop is CASSVGLASYNEQFF. The CDR3 region has the DNA TGTGCCAGCAGCGTAGGACTAGCGTCCTACAATGAGCAGTTCTTC. Complete variable domain (other parts from reference TRBV9 and TRBJ2-1): DSGVTQTPKHLITATGQRVTLRCSPRSGDLSVYWYQQSLDQGLQFLIQYYNGEERAKGNILERFSAQQFPDLHSELNLSSLELGDSALYFCASSVGLASYNEQFFGPGTRLTVL.

The V gene is TRBV5-1, the J gene TRBJ1-2, with D hard to call. CDR1 and CDR2 (germline): SGHRS, YFSETQ. The ends were cut back, 0 bases at V and 7 bases at J, with 16 bases in the middle. This CDR3 spans 15 amino acids. CDR3 in DNA: TGCGCCAGCAGCTTGGAGGCGGCGTCCAGCCGTGGCTACACCTTC. Translating it yields CASSLEAASSRGYTF.

The chain couples TRBV21-1 to TRBJ1-2; the table's D call, TRBD1, was not checked against the DNA. TRBV21-1 corresponds to a pseudogene. The CDR3 consists of 16 residues. The CDR3 is CASSKEGTGASYGYTF. The CDR3 DNA sequence: TGTGCCAGCAGCAAAGAAGGGACAGGGGCTTCCTATGGCTACACCTTC.

This rearrangement joins TRBV5-1 to TRBJ2-1; TRBD2 might be the D (6 bases). The CDR3 loop spans 19 amino acids. Germline values: CDR1 SGHRS, CDR2 YFSETQ. The V gene lost 0 bases and the J gene lost 0 bases, with 19 bases spanning the gap. Here the CDR3 reads CASSLAAPGSSRSYNEQFF. For the CDR3, the DNA is TGCGCCAGCAGCTTGGCCGCCCCCGGGAGCAGCCGCTCCTACAATGAGCAGTTCTTC.

V and J are TRBV9 and TRBJ2-1; D not resolved. The ends were cut back, 1 base at V and 5 bases at J, with 13 bases in the middle. The CDR3 consists of 15 residues. Germline V lookup: CDR1 SGDLS, CDR2 YYNGEE. DNA of the CDR3: TGTGCCAGCAGCGTATCCCCGAGTAGAAACAATGAGCAGTTCTTC. It specifies CASSVSPSRNNEQFF.

This chain connects TRBV6-4 to TRBJ1-5; a weak D match, TRBD1 (5 bases). The CDR3 length is 15 residues. Trimming took off 7 bases at V and 5 bases at J, with 18 bases between the two ends. Germline CDR1 MRHNA, CDR2 SNTAGT. CDR3 bases: TGTGCCAGCAAAGCCATTCAGGGTGGGGATCAGCCCCAGCATTTT. Translated: CASKAIQGGDQPQHF.

The chain is built from TRBV28 and TRBJ1-2; D perhaps matches TRBD1 (6 bases). CDR3 length equals 15 residues. In germline, CDR1 is MDHEN, CDR2 SYDVKM. Trimming took off 0 bases at V and 7 bases at J, with 15 bases between the two ends. This CDR3 reads CASSLWEGGAGGYTF. CDR3 nucleotide sequence: TGTGCCAGCAGTTTATGGGAGGGGGGGGCTGGTGGCTACACCTTC.

The chain uses TRBV6-6 and TRBJ2-1; a possible D gene is TRBD2 (6 bases). Germline CDR1 and CDR2: MNHNY and SVGAGI (reference sequence). The CDR3 extends over 12 amino acids. V was cut by 0 bases and J by 10 bases, with 7 bases left in between. This CDR3 reads CASSYSDYEQFF. CDR3 coding DNA: TGTGCCAGCAGTTACTCGGACTACGAGCAGTTCTTC.

This clone was seen repeatedly, ten times or more. This chain connects TRBV6-6 to TRBJ1-5; D might be TRBD1 (6 bases). V lost 6 bases to trimming and J lost 2 bases, with 14 bases between them. The CDR3 is made up of 15 amino acids. The germline V gene encodes CDR1 MNHNY and CDR2 SVGAGI (reference sequence). DNA of the CDR3: TGTGCCAGCAGAGAAGGGGGATTGGGCAATCAGCCCCAGCATTTT. Amino acid sequence: CASREGGLGNQPQHF.

The chain is built from TRBV6-5 and TRBJ2-7; 9 nucleotides match TRBD1. The germline CDR1 and CDR2 sequences are MNHEY and SVGAGI. Losses at the gene ends were 2 bases for V and 2 bases for J; bases not matched to a gene: 1. This CDR3 has 14 amino acids. The CDR3 sequence: CASSYTGGAYEQYF. The CDR3 bases are TGTGCCAGCAGTTACACAGGGGGCGCCTACGAGCAGTACTTC.

The chain combines TRBV30 with TRBJ1-3; TRBD1 is a possible D gene (6 bases). V lost 4 bases and J 4 bases, leaving 11 bases between the germline ends. Looked up from germline, CDR1 is GTSNPN and CDR2 is SVGIG (reference sequence). The CDR3 has 13 amino acids. CDR3 DNA: TGTGCCTGGACGACAGGTGTCGGAAACACCATATATTTT. Translating it yields CAWTTGVGNTIYF. The full variable domain, its missing parts supplied by reference TRBV30 and TRBJ1-3, is SQTIHQWPATLVQPVGSPLSLECTVEGTSNPNLYWYRQAAGRGLQLLFYSVGIGQISSEVPQNLSASRPQDRQFILSSKKLLLSDSGFYLCAWTTGVGNTIYFGEGSWLTVV.

The CDR3 protein is CASSPRAREGTEAFF. The CDR3 DNA is TGTGCCAGCAGTCCACGGGCCCGCGAGGGAACTGAAGCTTTCTTT. The rearrangement links TRBV2 to TRBJ1-1; D ambiguous. Germline V gene lookup returns CDR1 SNHLY and CDR2 FYNNEI. V was shortened by 5 bases and J by 5 bases, with 18 bases between the two germline ends. CDR3 length: 15 amino acids.

The gene calls are TRBV15 and TRBJ2-1; 14 bases line up with TRBD2. V lost 0 bases to trimming and J lost 10 bases; unmatched junction nucleotides: 8. This CDR3 has 17 residues. The germline V gene has CDR1 LNHNV and CDR2 YYDKDF (reference sequence). CDR3 loop: CATSRELPGLAGVEQFF. The CDR3 bases are TGTGCCACCAGCAGAGAATTACCGGGACTAGCGGGAGTGGAGCAGTTCTTC.

The gene calls are TRBV7-9 and TRBJ1-4; 8 bases map to TRBD1. The germline CDR1 and CDR2 sequences are SEHNR and FQNEAQ (reference sequence). The trim removed 5 bases at V and 4 bases at J, leaving 9 bases unmatched. This CDR3 has 16 residues. The CDR3 region has the DNA TGTGCCAGCAGCGCTCGCAGGGGGCAGAATAATGAAAAACTGTTTTTT. Its translation is CASSARRGQNNEKLFF.

The chain links TRBV5-1 to TRBJ1-2; possibly TRBD1 for D (6 bases). V gave up 4 bases and J gave up 1 base, with 20 bases separating them. Germline loops: CDR1 SGHRS, CDR2 YFSETQ. CDR3 length: 17 residues. The CDR3 is CASSPLTGTALNYGYTF. CDR3 in DNA: TGCGCCAGCAGCCCGTTAACAGGGACGGCACTTAACTATGGCTACACCTTC.

The V call is TRBV5-1, the J call TRBJ2-1, with D possibly matching TRBD1 (5 bases). CDR1 SGHRS and CDR2 YFSETQ come from the germline V gene. The CDR3 runs to 12 residues. Trimming cost V 6 bases and J 4 bases, with 8 bases left between them. The DNA for the CDR3 is TGCGCCAGCACCGACAGTTACAATGAGCAGTTCTTC. Its protein product is CASTDSYNEQFF.

This sequence joins TRBV7-3 and TRBJ2-7; 7 nucleotides line up with TRBD1. CDR3 length: 15 residues. Germline CDR1 is SGHTA and CDR2 is FQGTGA. V shed 5 bases, J shed 3 bases, and the junction held 10 bases outside the gene matches. The CDR3 spells CASSPRPGQNYEQYF. The CDR3 DNA follows: TGTGCCAGCAGCCCACGACCGGGACAGAACTACGAGCAGTACTTC.

V usage is TRBV27 and J usage is TRBJ2-5, with D perhaps matching TRBD1 (5 bases). Trimming removed 2 bases from V and 5 bases from J, with 15 bases in between. This CDR3 contains 15 residues. Germline-derived CDR1 and CDR2 are MNHEY and SMNVEV (reference sequence). CDR3 bases: TGTGCCAGCAGTTTAGGGGCAACTACCAGGGAGACCCAGTACTTC. This gives the protein CASSLGATTRETQYF.

In nucleotides, the CDR3 is TGCGCCAGCAGCCAAGGTTTGACAGGGAATAATTCACCCCTCCACTTT. This translates into CASSQGLTGNNSPLHF. The chain couples TRBV4-1 to TRBJ1-6, with TRBD1 matching over 7 bases. The germline V gene encodes CDR1 MGHRA and CDR2 YSYEKL. The junction had 5 bases not matched to a gene; V was cut back by 1 base and J by 5 bases. The CDR3 consists of 16 residues.

V gene TRBV30 combines with J gene TRBJ1-1; 7 nucleotides align to TRBD1. Germline CDR1 GTSNPN, CDR2 SVGIG (reference sequence). The CDR3 length is 14 residues. Trimming took 8 bases from V and 1 from J; bases not matched to a gene: 10. In nucleotides, the CDR3 is TGTGCCCTAAAACCAGGGGGTTGGAACACTGAAGCTTTCTTT. This encodes CALKPGGWNTEAFF.

The chain couples TRBV30 to TRBJ2-7; TRBD1 might be the D (5 bases). Trimming left V 3 bases short and J 1 base short, with 16 bases between. The germline CDR1 and CDR2 sequences are GTSNPN and SVGIG (reference sequence). This CDR3 region has 15 residues. Here the CDR3 reads CAWSLGVGQSYEQYF. DNA for the CDR3: TGTGCCTGGAGCCTAGGTGTCGGACAATCCTACGAGCAGTACTTC. The full variable domain, with the rest looked up from reference TRBV30 and TRBJ2-7, is SQTIHQWPATLVQPVGSPLSLECTVEGTSNPNLYWYRQAAGRGLQLLFYSVGIGQISSEVPQNLSASRPQDRQFILSSKKLLLSDSGFYLCAWSLGVGQSYEQYFGPGTRLTVT.

The J gene is TRBJ2-7, the V gene TRBV7-6; 11 nucleotides align to TRBD1. Germline CDR1 SGHVS, CDR2 FNYEAQ. There are 17 residues in the CDR3. With 1 base clipped from V and 2 bases from J, the junction kept 7 bases outside the gene matches. CDR3 coding DNA: TGTGCCAGCAGCTTAGTTTCCGGGACAGGGGGGACCTACGAGCAGTACTTC. Amino acid sequence: CASSLVSGTGGTYEQYF.

The chain has TRBV6-1 and TRBJ2-7, with D maybe TRBD1 (6 bases). Trimming took 8 bases from V and 5 from J, leaving 10 bases between them. The CDR3 contains 11 residues. The germline gives CDR1 MNHNS, CDR2 SASEGT. This CDR3 reads CASHRVDEQYF. The CDR3 nucleotides read TGTGCCAGCCACAGGGTCGACGAGCAGTACTTC.